A selection of T cell receptor beta chains follows, all from one sample in a study of monozygotic twins with inflammatory bowel disease. Reprocessing the 5' RACE reads, TCRdb reports a single entry for every CDR3 protein and omits DNA. The table lists approximately 400,000 distinct CDR3 sequences. Sequences were obtained from blood. Source of these receptors: a human donor with ulcerative colitis or Crohn's disease, or a healthy co-twin of an affected twin (not recorded which). Both conserved end residues are part of each CDR3. The order of the fields is CDR3 length, V gene, J gene, CDR3 protein.

>13|TRBV29-1|TRBJ2-7
CSALPGSSYEQYF
>17|TRBV4-1|TRBJ2-3
CASSQDMWDRGRERSIF
>19|TRBV6-1|TRBJ2-3
CASSESPGDRLFRTDTQYF
>15|TRBV5-1|TRBJ1-1
CASSDNRGQTAEAFF
>14|TRBV29-1|TRBJ1-2
CSGGQGSLGYGYTF
>15|TRBV3-1|TRBJ2-5
CASSLTRGHQETQYF
>16|TRBV5-1|TRBJ1-1
CASSLGDSILNTEAFF
>14|TRBV25-1|TRBJ1-1
CASSLPPGQAGAFF
>14|TRBV15|TRBJ1-6
CATSRRGEISPLHF
>14|TRBV3-1|TRBJ1-2
CASSQDLPNYGYTF
>13|TRBV20-1|TRBJ1-5
CSARRRYNQPQHF
>11|TRBV20-1|TRBJ2-5
CTPGWGETQYF
>17|TRBV20-1|TRBJ1-5
CSARLGQVHWGNQPQHF
>14|TRBV7-2|TRBJ1-4
CASSPLGGGEKLFF
>17|TRBV7-9|TRBJ1-2
CASSPEPLQGANYGYTF